This TCR beta chain emerged from a study of blood T cell repertoires in COVID-19. Whole-study context: COVID-19 samples, acute and convalescent, were from the United States, Italy and Spain. The analysed material was cDNA or gDNA that came from T cells, B-cell-depleted T cells, or PBMCs.

Method: immunoSEQ multiplex PCR; TCRdb's copy keeps in-frame clones and lacks some. Altogether approximately 330,000 clones are present, 80% to 90% being singletons, with the ten largest covering approximately 4.4%. Enrolled through a virtual design, the participants were between about 18 and 100 years of age and came from 24 US areas. Participants reported their clinical history, and cohort assignment relied on those reports. The CDR3 extends over 12 amino acids. V lost 3 bases and J 4 bases, leaving 7 bases between the germline ends. Germline lookup yields CDR1 LNHDA and CDR2 SQIVND (reference sequence).

Material: PBMCs or T cells enriched from blood (not recorded which). This chain connects TRBV19 to TRBJ2-7; no definite D call. This TCR was sampled from a woman in her forties with acute COVID-19. The CDR3 sequence: CASSMIGYEQYF. In DNA, the CDR3 is TGTGCCAGTAGTATGATCGGGTACGAGCAGTACTTC. Based on the CDR3 plus reference TRBV19 and TRBJ2-7, the full variable domain is DGGITQSPKYLFRKEGQNVTLSCEQNLNHDAMYWYRQDPGQGLRLIYYSQIVNDFQKGDIAEGYSVSREKKESFPLTVTSAQKNPTAFYLCASSMIGYEQYFGPGTRLTVT.